This T cell receptor (beta chain) appears in the sequencing data of a study of T-cell reconstitution after alpha-beta-depleted transplantation in children. TCRbeta library construction was performed incorporating unique molecular identifiers. TCRdb analysed the PCR reads with MiXCR anew, one entry per CDR3 protein. There are 600,000 or so distinct CDR3 sequences in the sample; 23% occur only once, and 13% to 15% lies in the top ten. With regard to this clonotype: The antigen is undetermined.

Study findings and constraints: Expanded graft clones numbering several hundred reportedly gave rise to alpha-beta T cells about two months after transplant.

The TCR was taken from a boy under two years old who had a stem cell transplant for acute myeloid leukemia, so the T cells may come from the graft donor. The sequenced sample was PBMCs, mostly from graft donor cells, obtained 360 days after TCRalphabeta/CD19-depleted stem cell transplant.

DNA for the CDR3: TGCAGTGCTAGAAAATTAGCGGGGGGGCCACCTACCTACGAGCAGTACTTC. As protein: CSARKLAGGPPTYEQYF. V is TRBV20-1 and J is TRBJ2-7; 11 nucleotides match TRBD2. Germline V gene data show CDR1 as DFQATT and CDR2 as SNEGSKA (reference sequence). V lost 2 bases to trimming and J lost 2 bases; unmatched junction nucleotides: 11. This CDR3 region has 17 residues.